This T cell receptor (beta chain) was sequenced during a study of blood T cell repertoires in COVID-19. Whole-study context: Samples of COVID-19 (acute and convalescent) were obtained from the United States, Italy and Spain.

V was shortened by 0 bases and J by 1 base, with 9 bases between the two germline ends. The CDR3 runs 14 residues. The germline CDR1 and CDR2 sequences are GTSNPN and SVGIG (reference sequence). Original processing methods: Counts of nucleated cells, estimated from reference gene primer amplification, were obtained. Assay used: immunoSEQ multiplex PCR; TCRdb lists only in-frame clones, some missing. V, J and clone size were drawn from that table, and D and trimming were deduced from the DNA. The sample gives 180,000 or so clones, approximately 80% of which show up once; over 13% is in the top ten. The receptor's source is a man aged 60 to 75 who had been exposed to COVID-19. The sample taken for sequencing was PBMCs or T cells enriched from blood (not recorded which). V is TRBV30 and J is TRBJ2-5, with D perhaps matching TRBD2 (6 bases). The CDR3 DNA reads as TGTGCCTGGAGTGTGGGGGGAGGCCAAGAGACCCAGTACTTC. Protein: CAWSVGGGQETQYF.